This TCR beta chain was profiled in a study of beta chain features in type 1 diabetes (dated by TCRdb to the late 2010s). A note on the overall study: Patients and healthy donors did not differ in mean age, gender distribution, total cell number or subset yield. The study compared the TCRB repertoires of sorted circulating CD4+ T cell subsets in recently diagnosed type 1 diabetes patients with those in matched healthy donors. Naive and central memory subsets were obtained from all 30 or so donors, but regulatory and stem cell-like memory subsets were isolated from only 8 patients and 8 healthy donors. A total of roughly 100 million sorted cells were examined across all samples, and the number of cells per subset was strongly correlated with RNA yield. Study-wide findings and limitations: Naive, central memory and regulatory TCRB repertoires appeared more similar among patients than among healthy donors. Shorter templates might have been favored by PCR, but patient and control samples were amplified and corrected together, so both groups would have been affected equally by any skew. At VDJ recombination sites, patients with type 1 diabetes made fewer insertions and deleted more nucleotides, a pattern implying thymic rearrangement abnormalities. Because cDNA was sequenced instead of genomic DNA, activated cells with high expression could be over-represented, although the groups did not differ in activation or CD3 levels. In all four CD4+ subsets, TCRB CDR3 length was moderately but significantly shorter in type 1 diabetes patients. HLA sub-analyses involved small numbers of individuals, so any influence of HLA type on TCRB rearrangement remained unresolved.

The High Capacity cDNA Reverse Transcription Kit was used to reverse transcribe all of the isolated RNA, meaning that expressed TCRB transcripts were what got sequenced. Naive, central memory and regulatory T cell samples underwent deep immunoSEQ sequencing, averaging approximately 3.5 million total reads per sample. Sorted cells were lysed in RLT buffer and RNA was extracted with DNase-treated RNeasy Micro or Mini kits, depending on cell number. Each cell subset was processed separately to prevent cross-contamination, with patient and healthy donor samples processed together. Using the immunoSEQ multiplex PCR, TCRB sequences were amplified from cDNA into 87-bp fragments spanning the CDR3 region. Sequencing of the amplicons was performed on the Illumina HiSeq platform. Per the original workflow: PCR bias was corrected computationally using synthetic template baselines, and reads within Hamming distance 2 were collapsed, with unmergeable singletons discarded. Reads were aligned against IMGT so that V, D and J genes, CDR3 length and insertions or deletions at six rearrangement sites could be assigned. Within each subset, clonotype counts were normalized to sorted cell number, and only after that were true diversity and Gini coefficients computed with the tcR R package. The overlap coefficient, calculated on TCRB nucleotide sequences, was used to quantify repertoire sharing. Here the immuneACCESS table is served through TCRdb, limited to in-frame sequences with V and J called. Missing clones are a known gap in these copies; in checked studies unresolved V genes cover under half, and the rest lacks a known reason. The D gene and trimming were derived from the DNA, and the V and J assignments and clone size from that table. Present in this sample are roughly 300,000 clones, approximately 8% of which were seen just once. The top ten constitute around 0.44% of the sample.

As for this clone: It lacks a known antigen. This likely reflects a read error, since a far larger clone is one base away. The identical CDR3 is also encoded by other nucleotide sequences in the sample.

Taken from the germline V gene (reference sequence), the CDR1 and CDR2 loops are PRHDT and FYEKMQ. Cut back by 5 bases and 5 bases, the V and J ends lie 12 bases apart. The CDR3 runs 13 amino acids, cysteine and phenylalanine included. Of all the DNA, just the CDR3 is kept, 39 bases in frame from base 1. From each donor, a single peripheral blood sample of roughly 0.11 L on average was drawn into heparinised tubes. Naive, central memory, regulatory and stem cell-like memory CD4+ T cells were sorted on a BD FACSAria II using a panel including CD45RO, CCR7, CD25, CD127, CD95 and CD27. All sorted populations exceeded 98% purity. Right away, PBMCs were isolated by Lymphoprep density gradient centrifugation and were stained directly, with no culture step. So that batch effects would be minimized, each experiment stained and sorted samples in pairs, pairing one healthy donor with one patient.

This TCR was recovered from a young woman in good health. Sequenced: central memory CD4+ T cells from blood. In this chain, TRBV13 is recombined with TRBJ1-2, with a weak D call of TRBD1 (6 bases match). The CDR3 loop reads CASSLSGVYGYTF. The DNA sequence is TGTGCCAGCAGCCTATCAGGGGTGTATGGCTACACCTTC.